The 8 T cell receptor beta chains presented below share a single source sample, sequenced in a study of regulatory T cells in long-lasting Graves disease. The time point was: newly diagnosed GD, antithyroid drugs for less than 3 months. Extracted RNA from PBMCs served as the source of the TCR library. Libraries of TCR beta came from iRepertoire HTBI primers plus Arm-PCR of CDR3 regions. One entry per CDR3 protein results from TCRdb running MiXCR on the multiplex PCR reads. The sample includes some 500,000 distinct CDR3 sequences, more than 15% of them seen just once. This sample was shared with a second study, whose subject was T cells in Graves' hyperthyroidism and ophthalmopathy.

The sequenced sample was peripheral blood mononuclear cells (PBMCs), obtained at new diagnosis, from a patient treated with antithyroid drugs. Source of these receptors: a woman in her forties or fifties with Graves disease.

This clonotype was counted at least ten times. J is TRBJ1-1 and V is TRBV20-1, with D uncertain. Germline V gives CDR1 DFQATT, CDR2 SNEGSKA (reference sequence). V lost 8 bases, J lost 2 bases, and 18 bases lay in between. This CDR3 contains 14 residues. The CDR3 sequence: CSTNSEGYNTEAFF. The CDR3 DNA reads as TGCAGTACAAACTCAGAGGGCTACAACACTGAAGCTTTCTTT.

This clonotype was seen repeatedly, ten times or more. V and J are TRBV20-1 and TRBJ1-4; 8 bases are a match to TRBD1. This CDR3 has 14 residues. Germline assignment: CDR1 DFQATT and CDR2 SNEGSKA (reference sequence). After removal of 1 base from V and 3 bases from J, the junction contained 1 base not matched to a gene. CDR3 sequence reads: CSARAGQANEKLFF. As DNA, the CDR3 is TGCAGTGCTAGAGCGGGACAGGCTAATGAAAAACTGTTTTTT.

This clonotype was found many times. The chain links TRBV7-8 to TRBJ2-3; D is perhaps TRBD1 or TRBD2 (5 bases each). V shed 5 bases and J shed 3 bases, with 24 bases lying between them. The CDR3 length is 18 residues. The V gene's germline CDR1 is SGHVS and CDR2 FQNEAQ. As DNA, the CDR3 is TGTGCCAGCAGCCCCTGGGGGAGTGGAACGACCATGACAGATACGCAGTATTTT. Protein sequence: CASSPWGSGTTMTDTQYF.

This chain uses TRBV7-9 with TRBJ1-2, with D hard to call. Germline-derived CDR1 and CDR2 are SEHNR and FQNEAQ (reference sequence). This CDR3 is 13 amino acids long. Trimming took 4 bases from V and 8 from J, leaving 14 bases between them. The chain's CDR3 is CASSSTRTLGYTF. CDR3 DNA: TGTGCCAGCAGCTCGACCAGGACCCTCGGCTACACCTTC.

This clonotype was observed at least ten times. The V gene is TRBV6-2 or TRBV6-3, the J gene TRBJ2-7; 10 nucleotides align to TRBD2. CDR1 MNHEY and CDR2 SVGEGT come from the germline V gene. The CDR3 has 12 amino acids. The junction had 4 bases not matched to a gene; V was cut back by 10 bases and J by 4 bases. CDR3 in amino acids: CATKTSGYEQYF. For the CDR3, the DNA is TGTGCCACCAAGACTAGCGGGTACGAGCAGTACTTC.

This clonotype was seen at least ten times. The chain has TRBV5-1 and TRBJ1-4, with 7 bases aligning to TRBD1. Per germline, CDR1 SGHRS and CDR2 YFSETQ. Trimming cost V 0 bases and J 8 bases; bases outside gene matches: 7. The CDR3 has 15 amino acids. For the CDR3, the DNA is TGCGCCAGCAGCTTGGAGGGGGCGGTAGGGGAAAAACTGTTTTTT. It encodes CASSLEGAVGEKLFF. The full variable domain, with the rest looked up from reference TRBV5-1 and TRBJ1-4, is KAGVTQTPRYLIKTRGQQVTLSCSPISGHRSVSWYQQTPGQGLQFLFEYFSETQRNKGNFPGRFSGRQFSNSRSEMNVSTLELGDSALYLCASSLEGAVGEKLFFGSGTQLSVL.

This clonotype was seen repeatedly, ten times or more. CDR3: CASSLQVPGYTF. CDR3 DNA sequence: TGTGCCAGCAGTCTTCAAGTCCCGGGCTACACCTTC. This chain connects TRBV5-6 to TRBJ1-2; D not resolved. This CDR3 is built from 12 residues. Looked up from germline, CDR1 is SGHDT and CDR2 is YYEEEE. With 5 bases removed from V and 8 bases from J, the gap between germline ends came to 13 bases. The full variable domain, in which reference TRBV5-6 and TRBJ1-2 provide the parts outside the CDR3, is DAGVTQSPTHLIKTRGQQVTLRCSPKSGHDTVSWYQQALGQGPQFIFQYYEEEERQRGNFPDRFSGHQFPNYSSELNVNALLLGDSALYLCASSLQVPGYTFGSGTRLTVV.

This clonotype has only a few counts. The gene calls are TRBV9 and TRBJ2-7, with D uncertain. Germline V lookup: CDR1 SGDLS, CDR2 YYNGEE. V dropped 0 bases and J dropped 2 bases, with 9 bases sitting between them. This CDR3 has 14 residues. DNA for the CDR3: TGTGCCAGCAGCGTAGAACGGCAGACCTACGAGCAGTACTTC. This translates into CASSVERQTYEQYF.